The 22 T cell receptor beta chains reported below all come from one sample, sequenced in a study of Ad26.COV2.S vaccination and SARS-CoV-2 variants. Treatment denoted: around 19 received Ad26.COV2.S at low or high dose, single or two shots; about five received placebo; per-sample allocation not given. The investigators took samples on day 63 after the first vaccine or placebo injection. This table comes from immunoSEQ multiplex PCR, and its TCRdb copy is limited to in-frame clones, with some not included. The sample lists roughly 420,000 clones, around 89% occurring once. Sample: peripheral blood, taken in a trial of Ad26.COV2.S vaccine versus placebo. All receptors come from a person aged 18 to 59 who received the Ad26.COV2.S COVID-19 vaccine or a placebo.

The V and J genes are TRBV14 and TRBJ1-6, with no clear D. Germline loops: CDR1 SGHDN, CDR2 FVKESK. Deletions cut 4 bases from V and 8 bases from J, with 18 bases between. This CDR3 is 16 amino acids long. The CDR3: CASSPSSRPTDSPLHF. DNA of the CDR3: TGTGCCAGCAGCCCGTCCAGCAGACCGACGGATTCACCCCTCCACTTT.

CDR3 DNA: TGCGCCAGCAGCCAATCCCAACCTAGCGGGGGGGCCTACGAGCAGTACTTC. Translating it yields CASSQSQPSGGAYEQYF. The chain carries TRBV4-1 and TRBJ2-7, with 12 bases identical to TRBD2. V was clipped by 2 bases and J by 2 bases; unmatched bases: 7. The CDR3 totals 17 residues. Germline V CDR1 and CDR2: MGHRA, YSYEKL.

The gene calls are TRBV19 and TRBJ2-7, with D possibly TRBD2 on 7 matching bases. Looked up from germline, CDR1 is LNHDA and CDR2 is SQIVND (reference sequence). V lost 6 bases, J lost 2 bases, and 14 bases lay in between. This CDR3 comprises 14 residues. CDR3 sequence reads: CASRFAGGPYEQYF. In DNA form, the CDR3 reads TGTGCCAGTAGGTTCGCCGGGGGGCCCTACGAGCAGTACTTC.

Here the CDR3 DNA reads TGTGCTAGTGATACAGGGGCTTCGAACACTGAAGCTTTCTTT. This codes for CASDTGASNTEAFF. This rearrangement joins TRBV12-5 to TRBJ1-1, with TRBD1 identical over 7 bases. V was pared by 7 bases and J by 1 base, with 6 bases of the junction left unmatched. In germline, CDR1 is LGHNT, CDR2 FRNRAP. The CDR3 loop spans 14 amino acids. Using reference TRBV12-5 and TRBJ1-1 for the parts outside the CDR3, the full variable domain is DARVTQTPRHKVTEMGQEVTMRCQPILGHNTVFWYRQTMMQGLELLAYFRNRAPLDDSGMPKDRFSAEMPDATLATLKIQPSEPRDSAVYFCASDTGASNTEAFFGQGTRLTVV.

The chain links TRBV4-1 to TRBJ2-1; 8 nucleotides line up with TRBD2. There are 13 residues in the CDR3. Germline V gene sequence: CDR1 MGHRA, CDR2 YSYEKL. V was pared by 1 base and J by 9 bases, with 2 bases of the junction left unmatched. CDR3 bases: TGCGCCAGCAGCCAAGGTGGGACTAGTGAGCAGTTCTTC. This translates into CASSQGGTSEQFF.

This chain uses TRBV6-5 with TRBJ2-7; perhaps D is TRBD1 or TRBD2 (7 bases each). The germline CDR1 and CDR2 sequences are MNHEY and SVGAGI. The ends were cut back, 2 bases at V and 4 bases at J, with 12 bases in the middle. This CDR3 comprises 14 residues. The CDR3 sequence is CASSYGRGGYEQYF. CDR3 sequence (DNA): TGTGCCAGCAGTTACGGCAGGGGGGGATACGAGCAGTACTTC.

The chain has TRBV5-4 and TRBJ2-5, with 9 bases matching TRBD2. V shed 0 bases and J 12 bases; nucleotides not matched to a gene: 6. The germline gives CDR1 SGHNT, CDR2 YYREEE (reference sequence). The CDR3 totals 13 residues. The CDR3 DNA reads as TGTGCCAGCAGCTTGGTGGCTAGCGGGGTTAAGTACTTC. Its protein product is CASSLVASGVKYF.

Concerning this clone itself: Other nucleotide sequences from this sample produce the same CDR3. The chain carries TRBV19 and TRBJ2-1; D remains ambiguous. CDR3 size: 13 residues. The V gene lost 3 bases and the J gene lost 0 bases, with 3 bases spanning the gap. Per the germline V gene, CDR1 is LNHDA and CDR2 is SQIVND (reference sequence). For the CDR3, the DNA is TGTGCCAGTAGTATCGGCTCCTACAATGAGCAGTTCTTC. This codes for CASSIGSYNEQFF.

The J gene is TRBJ1-5, the V gene TRBV5-6, with 7 bases identical to TRBD1. The trim removed 2 bases at V and 12 bases at J, leaving 11 bases unmatched. CDR1 is SGHDT, CDR2 YYEEEE, per germline. The CDR3 contains 14 residues. The CDR3 protein is CASSFHRGLRVQHF. The CDR3 region has the DNA TGTGCCAGCAGCTTCCACAGGGGTTTAAGAGTCCAGCATTTT.

This clone is a singleton in its sample. V is TRBV5-6 and J is TRBJ2-3; D might be TRBD1 (5 bases). CDR1 is SGHDT, CDR2 YYEEEE, per germline. V was cut by 0 bases and J by 4 bases, with 15 bases left in between. The CDR3 extends over 16 amino acids. CDR3 sequence: CASSLAQGMLADTQYF. CDR3 in DNA: TGTGCCAGCAGCTTGGCGCAGGGCATGTTGGCAGATACGCAGTATTTT.

The chain carries TRBV18 and TRBJ2-5; 7 bases line up with TRBD2. Germline loops: CDR1 KGHSH, CDR2 LQKENI. Trimming cost V 2 bases and J 5 bases; bases outside gene matches: 8. This CDR3 is built from 15 residues. This CDR3 reads CASSPSATSRETQYF. In nucleotides, the CDR3 is TGTGCCAGCTCACCAAGCGCGACTAGCCGGGAGACCCAGTACTTC.

V gene TRBV7-6 combines with J gene TRBJ2-5; TRBD2 matches 11 bases. Trimming took 2 bases from V and 3 from J; bases not matched to a gene: 11. The CDR3 covers 18 residues. Germline V CDR1 and CDR2: SGHVS, FNYEAQ. The CDR3 DNA sequence: TGTGCCAGCAGCTTAAACGTCCTAGCGGGGGGTCGAAAAGAGACCCAGTACTTC. Amino acid sequence: CASSLNVLAGGRKETQYF.

This chain links TRBV2 with TRBJ2-7, with D uncertain. Germline CDR1 is SNHLY and CDR2 is FYNNEI. V lost 7 bases to trimming and J lost 3 bases, with 13 bases between them. This CDR3 is built from 13 residues. This CDR3 reads CASNAIVRYEQYF. The DNA of the CDR3 is TGTGCCAGCAATGCCATAGTTCGCTACGAGCAGTACTTC.

The sample holds a few counts of this clone. The chain is built from TRBV2 and TRBJ2-1, with D possibly matching TRBD1 (5 bases). The germline V gene has CDR1 SNHLY and CDR2 FYNNEI. V gave up 6 bases and J gave up 9 bases, with 9 bases separating them. This CDR3 is 11 amino acids long. DNA of the CDR3: TGTGCCAGCAGCCTCAGGGTTGAGCAGTTCTTC. Protein sequence: CASSLRVEQFF.

The genes are TRBV3-1 (or the pseudogene TRBV3-2) and TRBJ2-7; D assignment may be TRBD1 or TRBD2 (5 bases each). Germline V gives CDR1 LGHDT, CDR2 YNNKEL (reference sequence). This CDR3 has 15 residues. V was pared by 1 base and J by 6 bases, with 16 bases between. DNA of the CDR3: TGTGCCAGCAGCCAAGTGGGGCTAGCCCCTTTCGAGCAGTACTTC. As protein: CASSQVGLAPFEQYF.

The chain is built from TRBV19 and TRBJ1-2, with D maybe TRBD1 (6 bases). Trimming took 0 bases from V and 0 from J, leaving 8 bases between them. The CDR3 has 15 amino acids. The germline V gene encodes CDR1 LNHDA and CDR2 SQIVND (reference sequence). CDR3 in amino acids: CASSIDRTANYGYTF. The CDR3 DNA reads TGTGCCAGTAGTATAGATCGGACAGCTAACTATGGCTACACCTTC.

The CDR3: CASSLVPGHQTISYEQYF. The CDR3 DNA reads as TGCGCCAGCAGCCTGGTCCCGGGACACCAAACCATCTCCTACGAGCAGTACTTC. The chain employs TRBV5-1 and TRBJ2-7; D may be TRBD1 (6 bases). V was trimmed by 4 bases and J by 0 bases, leaving 23 bases between them. This CDR3 contains 18 residues. Germline lookup yields CDR1 SGHRS and CDR2 YFSETQ.

V and J are TRBV9 and TRBJ2-3; no firm D call. In germline, CDR1 is SGDLS, CDR2 YYNGEE. V lost 4 bases to trimming and J lost 7 bases, with 19 bases between them. CDR3 length: 15 amino acids. Written as DNA, the CDR3 is TGTGCCAGCAGCCCCTGGGGTGGGATGTATAATACGCAGTATTTT. Amino acids: CASSPWGGMYNTQYF. Supplemented by reference TRBV9 and TRBJ2-3, the full variable domain reads DSGVTQTPKHLITATGQRVTLRCSPRSGDLSVYWYQQSLDQGLQFLIQYYNGEERAKGNILERFSAQQFPDLHSELNLSSLELGDSALYFCASSPWGGMYNTQYFGPGTRLTVL.

This chain links TRBV5-6 with TRBJ1-1, with D maybe TRBD1 (5 bases). The CDR3 contains 13 residues. The germline CDR1 and CDR2 sequences are SGHDT and YYEEEE. V shed 3 bases and J shed 4 bases, with 10 bases lying between them. The CDR3 nucleotides are TGTGCCAGCAGCTGGGGCCGGGGCACTGAAGCTTTCTTT. This encodes CASSWGRGTEAFF.

The DNA for the CDR3 is TGTGCCACCAGCAGAGACGGACCTCAGCCCCAGCATTTT. Protein: CATSRDGPQPQHF. The chain joins TRBV15 to TRBJ1-5; D call uncertain. CDR1 and CDR2 (germline): LNHNV, YYDKDF (reference sequence). Trimming took 0 bases from V and 6 from J, leaving 6 bases between them. This CDR3 has 13 residues.

This rearrangement joins TRBV4-1 to TRBJ2-5; D may be TRBD1 (6 bases). V was trimmed by 4 bases and J by 1 base, leaving 7 bases between them. The germline gives CDR1 MGHRA, CDR2 YSYEKL. This CDR3 is 13 amino acids long. CDR3 bases: TGCGCCAGCAGCCCGGACAGCCAAGAGACCCAGTACTTC. Amino acids: CASSPDSQETQYF.

The chain combines TRBV9 with TRBJ2-3, with D perhaps TRBD1 or TRBD2 (6 bases each). The V and J ends lost 0 bases and 4 bases respectively, with 15 bases between them. The V gene's germline CDR1 is SGDLS and CDR2 YYNGEE. The length of the CDR3 is 16 residues. The DNA of the CDR3 is TGTGCCAGCAGCGTAGTCGGTGGGGGGCCTGCAGATACGCAGTATTTT. It is translated as CASSVVGGGPADTQYF.